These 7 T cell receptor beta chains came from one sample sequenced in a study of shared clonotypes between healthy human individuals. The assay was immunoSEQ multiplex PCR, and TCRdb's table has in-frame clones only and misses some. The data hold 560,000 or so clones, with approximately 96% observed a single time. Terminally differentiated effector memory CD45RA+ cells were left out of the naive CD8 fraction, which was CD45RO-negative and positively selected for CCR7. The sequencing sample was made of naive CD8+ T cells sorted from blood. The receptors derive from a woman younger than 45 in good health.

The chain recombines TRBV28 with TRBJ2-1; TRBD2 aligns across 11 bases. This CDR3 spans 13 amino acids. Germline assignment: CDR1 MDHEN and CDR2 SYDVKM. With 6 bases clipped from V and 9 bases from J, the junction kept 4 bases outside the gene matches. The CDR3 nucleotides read TGTGCCAGCAGCATTACTAGCGGGAGTGAGCAGTTCTTC. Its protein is CASSITSGSEQFF.

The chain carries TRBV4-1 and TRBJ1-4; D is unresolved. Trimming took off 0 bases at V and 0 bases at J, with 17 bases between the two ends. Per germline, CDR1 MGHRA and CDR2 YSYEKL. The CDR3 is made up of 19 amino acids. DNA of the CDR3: TGCGCCAGCAGCCAAGATACCCGGAGACAAGTTGCAACTAATGAAAAACTGTTTTTT. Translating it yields CASSQDTRRQVATNEKLFF.

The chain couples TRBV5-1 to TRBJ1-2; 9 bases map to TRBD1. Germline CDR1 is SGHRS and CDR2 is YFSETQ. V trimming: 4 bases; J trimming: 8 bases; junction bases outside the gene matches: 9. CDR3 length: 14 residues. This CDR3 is CASSKGQGPGGYTF. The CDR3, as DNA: TGCGCCAGCAGCAAAGGACAGGGGCCGGGCGGCTACACCTTC.

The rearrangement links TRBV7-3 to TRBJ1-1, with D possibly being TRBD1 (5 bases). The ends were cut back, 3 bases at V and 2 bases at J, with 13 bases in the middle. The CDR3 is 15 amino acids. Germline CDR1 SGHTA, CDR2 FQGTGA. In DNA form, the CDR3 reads TGTGCCAGCAGCTTCTCCGGGGCCCCTAACACTGAAGCTTTCTTT. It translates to CASSFSGAPNTEAFF.

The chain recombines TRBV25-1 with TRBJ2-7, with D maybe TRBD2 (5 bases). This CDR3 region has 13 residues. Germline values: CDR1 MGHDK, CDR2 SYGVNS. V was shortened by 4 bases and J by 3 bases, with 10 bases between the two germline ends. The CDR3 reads CASSGRAGYEQYF. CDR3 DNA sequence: TGTGCCAGCAGTGGGCGGGCTGGCTACGAGCAGTACTTC.

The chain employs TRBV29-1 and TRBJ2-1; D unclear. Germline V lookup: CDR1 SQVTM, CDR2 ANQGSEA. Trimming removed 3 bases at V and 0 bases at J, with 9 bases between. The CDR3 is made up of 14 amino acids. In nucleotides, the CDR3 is TGCAGCGTTGAGCCGCAGAGCTCCTACAATGAGCAGTTCTTC. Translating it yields CSVEPQSSYNEQFF.

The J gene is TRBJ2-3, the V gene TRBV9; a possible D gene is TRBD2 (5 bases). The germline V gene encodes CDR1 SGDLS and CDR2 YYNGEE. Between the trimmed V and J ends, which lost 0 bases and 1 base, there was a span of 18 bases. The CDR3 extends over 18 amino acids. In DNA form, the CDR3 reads TGTGCCAGCAGCGTAGCTTTGAGGGATCCGAAAGGCACAGATACGCAGTATTTT. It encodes CASSVALRDPKGTDTQYF. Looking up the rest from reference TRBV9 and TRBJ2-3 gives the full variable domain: DSGVTQTPKHLITATGQRVTLRCSPRSGDLSVYWYQQSLDQGLQFLIQYYNGEERAKGNILERFSAQQFPDLHSELNLSSLELGDSALYFCASSVALRDPKGTDTQYFGPGTRLTVL.